This T cell receptor beta chain was recovered during a study of CD8 T cell repertoires and HIV-1 epitope variants. On the study more broadly: Each of Twenty-five Gag and Nef epitope peptides stimulated a separate culture. Controls were a CMV, EBV and flu peptide pool, Ebola AY9 negative control, and no-peptide well. Epitopes were three Gag families plus Nef HW9 and YT9.

The CDR3 spans 14 residues. Deletions cut 7 bases from V and 1 base from J, with 12 bases between. Germline CDR1 and CDR2: MDHEN and SYDVKM. On this clone: What it recognizes is unknown.

Whole-study findings and limits: About 10 antigen-specific TCR beta clonotypes were found; five or six seemed cross-reactive to variants.

The table came from immunoSEQ multiplex PCR; TCRdb's copy has only in-frame clones and leaves some out. Among several thousand clones, 65% to 75% were seen once, and the ten largest hold roughly two fifths. Material for sequencing was cultured CD8+ T cells derived from PBMCs. This TCR was recovered from a male donor with HIV. The chain joins TRBV28 to TRBJ2-3, with a weak D call TRBD2 (5 bases). The CDR3 here is CASTETGGTDTQYF. The CDR3, as DNA: TGTGCCAGCACCGAAACCGGGGGCACAGATACGCAGTATTTT.